The next 17 T cell receptor beta chains were all read from a single sample in a study of blood T cells in healthy people across ages. Alongside a J-beta primer mix, a sample-barcoded 5' primer served in a second PCR lasting about 6 to 12 cycles. Each CDR3 protein gets one entry after TCRdb re-called the 5' RACE reads with MiXCR. The repertoire holds roughly 900,000 distinct CDR3 sequences, around 26% seen once, with 17% in the top ten. Input material: blood. The receptors stem from a woman over 75 in good health.

The sample holds a few counts of this clonotype. The chain links TRBV7-7 to TRBJ2-1; D is undetermined. Germline V gives CDR1 SSHAT, CDR2 FNYEAQ (reference sequence). The germline V and J ends were trimmed by 5 bases and 5 bases, with 22 bases remaining between them. The CDR3 runs 17 residues. In DNA form, the CDR3 reads TGTGCCAGCAGCCGGACCTCCTATAGGTTCCTGAACAATGAGCAGTTCTTC. Amino acids: CASSRTSYRFLNNEQFF.

J is TRBJ2-1 and V is TRBV25-1; no reliable D call. CDR1 is MGHDK and CDR2 is SYGVNS in the germline V gene. The CDR3 is 15 residues long. V lost 7 bases and J lost 2, with 15 bases in between. CDR3 sequence: CASTGAVEPYNEQFF. The CDR3 DNA is TGTGCCAGCACTGGCGCCGTGGAACCCTACAATGAGCAGTTCTTC.

This clonotype was recorded at least ten times. The chain links TRBV18 to TRBJ2-1; 9 bases line up with TRBD1. The CDR3 sequence is 15 residues long. The V gene's germline CDR1 is KGHSH and CDR2 LQKENI. With V trimmed by 3 bases and J by 9 bases, 9 bases remained unmatched. The CDR3 nucleotides read TGTGCCAGCTCACCCGGACAGGGGTTAGAGGTTGAGCAGTTCTTC. This encodes CASSPGQGLEVEQFF. The variable domain in full, with the rest retrieved from reference TRBV18 and TRBJ2-1, is NAGVMQNPRHLVRRRGQEARLRCSPMKGHSHVYWYRQLPEEGLKFMVYLQKENIIDESGMPKERFSAEFPKEGPSILRIQQVVRGDSAAYFCASSPGQGLEVEQFFGPGTRLTVL.

This sequence joins TRBV11-2 and TRBJ2-1, with a weak D call TRBD1 (5 bases). This CDR3 spans 15 amino acids. Germline V gene lookup returns CDR1 SGHAT and CDR2 FQNNGV. Deletions cut 2 bases from V and 2 bases from J, with 10 bases between. DNA of the CDR3: TGTGCCAGCAGCTTAACCAGGGTGGCCTACAATGAGCAGTTCTTC. Translated: CASSLTRVAYNEQFF.

This chain connects TRBV20-1 to TRBJ2-1, with TRBD2 matching over 12 bases. V lost 6 bases, J lost 7 bases, and 10 bases stayed unmatched. The CDR3 consists of 15 residues. The V gene's germline CDR1 is DFQATT and CDR2 SNEGSKA (reference sequence). The CDR3 spells CSAWASGGARNEQFF. DNA for the CDR3: TGCAGTGCATGGGCTAGCGGGGGGGCCCGAAATGAGCAGTTCTTC.

Many counts were recorded for this clonotype. The V and J genes are TRBV12-3 or TRBV12-4 and TRBJ1-5; unclear D gene. The CDR3 is 16 amino acids. Trimming pared 3 bases from V and 0 bases from J, leaving 12 bases between. CDR3 sequence reads: CASSFRPRYSNQPQHF. CDR3 in DNA: TGTGCCAGCAGTTTCCGGCCGAGATATAGCAATCAGCCCCAGCATTTT.

The chain recombines TRBV12-3 or TRBV12-4 with TRBJ2-2; D gene uncertain. Trimming stripped 3 bases from V and 4 bases from J, with 12 bases between. The CDR3 length is 15 residues. The CDR3 is CASSFGLFGTGELFF. In DNA form, the CDR3 reads TGTGCCAGCAGTTTCGGGCTTTTCGGCACCGGGGAGCTGTTTTTT.

The chain recombines TRBV4-3 with TRBJ1-4; no reliable D call. The germline V and J ends were trimmed by 4 bases and 2 bases, with 17 bases remaining between them. The CDR3 spans 17 residues. The germline gives CDR1 LGHNA, CDR2 YSLEER. The DNA of the CDR3 is TGCGCCAGCAGCCCTTCAGGCGTGGGCAGGACTAATGAAAAACTGTTTTTT. This translates into CASSPSGVGRTNEKLFF.

This clonotype has at least ten counts. This sequence joins TRBV6-2 or TRBV6-3 and TRBJ2-1; 7 bases agree with TRBD2. This CDR3 is 16 amino acids long. Losses at the gene ends were 5 bases for V and 2 bases for J; bases not matched to a gene: 9. Germline V gene data show CDR1 as MNHEY and CDR2 as SVGEGT. Here the CDR3 reads CASSTPLATPYNEQFF. The CDR3 region has the DNA TGTGCCAGCAGTACTCCACTAGCGACCCCCTACAATGAGCAGTTCTTC.

At least ten counts were recorded for this clonotype. This chain joins TRBV29-1 and TRBJ1-2, with a possible D match to TRBD1 (5 bases). The germline V gene encodes CDR1 SQVTM and CDR2 ANQGSEA. V was clipped by 8 bases and J by 0 bases, with 13 bases between them. CDR3 length equals 13 residues. The CDR3 spells CSSRDGANYGYTF. The CDR3 DNA reads TGCAGCTCTAGGGACGGTGCTAACTATGGCTACACCTTC.

Details on this clonotype: Germline is not matched at one junction end, which may reflect a read error. The chain couples TRBV12-3 or TRBV12-4 to TRBJ2-3, with D perhaps given as TRBD1 or TRBD2 (5 bases each). CDR3 length: 15 residues. The CDR3 loop is CASSFGGVGADAQYF. The CDR3 DNA follows: TGTGCCAGCAGTTTTGGAGGAGTAGGGGCAGATGCGCAGTATTTT.

This clonotype was detected ten times or more. The chain couples TRBV5-6 to TRBJ2-5; TRBD1 is a possible D gene (6 bases). CDR1 and CDR2 from the germline V gene are SGHDT and YYEEEE. The CDR3 sequence is 14 residues long. Trimming removed 0 bases at V and 3 bases at J, with 9 bases between. The CDR3 region is CASSLGQVEETQYF. CDR3 DNA: TGTGCCAGCAGCTTGGGACAGGTAGAAGAGACCCAGTACTTC.

With respect to this clonotype: This could be a read error, since a much larger clone is one nucleotide away. The V and J genes are TRBV11-2 and TRBJ2-1; a weak D match, TRBD2 (5 bases). Trimming removed 6 bases from V and 0 bases from J, with 12 bases in between. CDR3 length equals 15 residues. Germline CDR1 is SGHAT and CDR2 is FQNNGV. The CDR3 loop reads CASSMQRGSYNEQFF. DNA of the CDR3: TGTGCCAGCAGTATGCAACGGGGCTCCTACAATGAGCAGTTCTTC.

This clonotype was seen at least ten times. This sequence joins TRBV12-3 or TRBV12-4 and TRBJ2-3; no clear D. The CDR3 extends over 13 amino acids. V was clipped by 6 bases and J by 2 bases, with 9 bases between them. CDR3: CASRWKITDTQYF. The CDR3 DNA sequence: TGTGCCAGCAGGTGGAAGATCACAGATACGCAGTATTTT.

Turning to this clonotype: A single base separates this from a much larger clone, so it may be a read error. The chain employs TRBV6-1 and TRBJ2-5; D may correspond to TRBD1 or TRBD2 (5 bases each). Germline loops: CDR1 MNHNS, CDR2 SASEGT. V lost 8 bases and J 2 bases, leaving 24 bases between the germline ends. The CDR3 has 17 amino acids. The CDR3 spells CASADKRGVRRQETQYF. In nucleotides, the CDR3 is TGTGCCAGCGCTGACAAGCGAGGGGTGAGGAGGCAAGAGACCCAGTACTTC.

The genes are TRBV7-2 and TRBJ2-3; D is uncertain. The CDR3 contains 17 residues. CDR1 is SGHTA, CDR2 FQGNSA, per germline. V was cut by 4 bases and J by 1 base, with 18 bases left in between. CDR3 coding DNA: TGTGCCAGCAGCTACTACTCGGCCCCAGTGGGCACAGATACGCAGTATTTT. Its protein product is CASSYYSAPVGTDTQYF.

This clonotype was detected ten times or more. CDR3 sequence: CAIKGAWDEQFF. DNA for the CDR3: TGTGCCATCAAGGGGGCGTGGGATGAGCAGTTCTTC. V is TRBV10-3 and J is TRBJ2-1, with TRBD1 identical over 7 bases. The CDR3 length is 12 residues. V trimming: 7 bases; J trimming: 8 bases; junction bases outside the gene matches: 5. The germline V gene encodes CDR1 ENHRY and CDR2 SYGVKD.